This entry is about one T cell receptor (beta chain). Its target is unknown. PCR or immunohistochemistry showed mismatch repair deficiency in every enrolled patient. TCR sequencing covered three patients who responded to pembrolizumab. The sample originates from a study of PD-1 blockade in mismatch repair-deficient tumors. The overall study: Patients had 11 to 13 mismatch repair-deficient cancer types and were previously treated and progressing.

The method was immunoSEQ multiplex PCR; TCRdb's version includes in-frame clones alone and lacks a portion of them. The sample lists under 25,000 clones, roughly 87% seen once, with approximately 1.3% in the top ten. The CDR3 spans 15 residues. V lost 0 bases, J lost 0 bases, and 4 bases lay in between. CDR1 SGHNT and CDR2 YYREEE come from the germline V gene (reference sequence). Study results and limitations: Tumor-resident clones, often absent from pretreatment blood, expanded after pembrolizumab and then contracted.

The receptor's source is an adult with mismatch repair-deficient cancer. Material: PBMCs, obtained 52 weeks after starting pembrolizumab. The chain links TRBV5-4 to TRBJ2-6; no clear D. CDR3 residues: CASSLDSSGANVLTF. In DNA form, the CDR3 reads TGTGCCAGCAGCTTGGACAGCTCTGGGGCCAACGTCCTGACTTTC.